A single sample gave rise to the 26 T cell receptor beta chains below, sequenced in a study of cytomegalovirus exposure and HLA in healthy donors. Primers included in the PCR were 60 Vbeta and 13 Jbeta primers. TCRdb's table, derived via immunoSEQ multiplex PCR, lists solely in-frame clones and lacks some. The table includes approximately 140,000 clones, about 61% detected once. The specimen was PBMCs. Receptors were obtained from a male donor in good health and CMV-seronegative.

The chain carries TRBV5-1 and TRBJ2-6; 11 bases fit TRBD1. The CDR3 sequence is 18 residues long. Germline CDR1 reads SGHRS; CDR2 reads YFSETQ. The ends lost 7 bases at V and 4 bases at J; junction bases unmatched: 13. The CDR3 spells CASGASDRGRFGANVLTF. The CDR3 coding sequence is TGCGCCAGCGGGGCTTCGGACAGGGGGCGCTTCGGGGCCAACGTCCTGACTTTC.

This chain connects TRBV21-1 to TRBJ2-1; whether TRBD1, the table's D call, matches the DNA was not checked. TRBV21-1 is an annotated pseudogene. CDR3 size: 15 residues. The DNA of the CDR3 is TGTGCCAGCAAGACGGACAGGAACGACTACAATGAGCAGTTCTTC. Translating it yields CASKTDRNDYNEQFF.

V and J are TRBV7-3 and TRBJ2-2; 9 bases fit TRBD1. The CDR3 covers 15 residues. V lost 5 bases and J lost 6; bases outside the gene matches: 7. Germline CDR1 and CDR2: SGHTA and FQGTGA. DNA of the CDR3: TGTGCCAGCAGCCCCCGGGACAGGGCATCCGGGGAGCTGTTTTTT. This encodes CASSPRDRASGELFF.

The rearrangement joins TRBV9 to TRBJ2-2; D gene unclear. The CDR3 totals 13 residues. Per the germline V gene, CDR1 is SGDLS and CDR2 is YYNGEE. The ends were cut back, 0 bases at V and 4 bases at J, with 4 bases in the middle. The CDR3 is CASSVASTGELFF. The CDR3 coding sequence is TGTGCCAGCAGCGTAGCTAGCACCGGGGAGCTGTTTTTT.

V usage is TRBV5-1 and J usage is TRBJ2-5, with TRBD1 matching over 9 bases. J was trimmed by 3 bases and V by 1 base; bases with no gene match: 4. The CDR3 extends over 15 amino acids. Germline loops: CDR1 SGHRS, CDR2 YFSETQ. The CDR3 sequence: CASSLIGDREETQYF. CDR3 bases: TGCGCCAGCAGCTTGATCGGGGACAGGGAAGAGACCCAGTACTTC.

The rearrangement links TRBV28 to TRBJ2-1; D is ambiguous. Trimming shortened V by 2 bases and J by 10 bases, and 6 bases separated the two germline ends. CDR1 is MDHEN and CDR2 is SYDVKM in the germline V gene. This CDR3 comprises 11 residues. The CDR3 sequence is CASSLVREQFF. The DNA of the CDR3 is TGTGCCAGCAGTTTAGTGAGGGAGCAGTTCTTC.

The V gene is TRBV5-4, the J gene TRBJ2-1, with 9 bases identical to TRBD2. V gave up 0 bases and J gave up 8 bases; unmatched junction bases: 6. The CDR3 has 15 residues. CDR1 is SGHNT and CDR2 is YYREEE in the germline V gene (reference sequence). The CDR3 sequence: CASSLVAGGTDEQFF. CDR3 coding DNA: TGTGCCAGCAGCTTGGTTGCGGGGGGGACGGATGAGCAGTTCTTC.

The J gene is TRBJ2-2, the V gene TRBV11-2, with 8 nucleotides matching TRBD1. The J segment lost 2 bases and the V segment lost 7 bases, leaving 3 bases of the junction unmatched. There are 14 residues in the CDR3. Per germline, CDR1 SGHAT and CDR2 FQNNGV. CDR3: CASTGGPNTGELFF. The CDR3 nucleotides are TGTGCCAGCACAGGGGGCCCCAACACCGGGGAGCTGTTTTTT.

This clone has only a few counts. The chain couples TRBV15 to TRBJ2-3; 8 bases are a match to TRBD1. J lost 2 bases, V lost 4 bases, and 8 bases had no gene match. The CDR3 has 16 residues. The V gene's germline CDR1 is LNHNV and CDR2 YYDKDF (reference sequence). DNA of the CDR3: TGTGCCACCAGCACCGGGACAGGCGGGGTCACAGATACGCAGTATTTT. Its translation: CATSTGTGGVTDTQYF.

The CDR3 sequence is CASSWTSGSYEQYF. The CDR3 nucleotides read TGCGCCAGCAGCTGGACTAGCGGCTCCTACGAGCAGTACTTC. V gene TRBV5-1 combines with J gene TRBJ2-7; TRBD2 agrees at 10 bases. Germline CDR1 reads SGHRS; CDR2 reads YFSETQ. The CDR3 length is 14 residues. V lost 3 bases and J lost 0; bases outside the gene matches: 0.

CDR3 nucleotides: TGTGCCACCAGCAGAGATCGTCCGGGGTACAATGAGCAGTTCTTC. Residues: CATSRDRPGYNEQFF. The rearrangement joins TRBV15 to TRBJ2-1; a possible D gene is TRBD2 (5 bases). Germline CDR1 is LNHNV and CDR2 is YYDKDF (reference sequence). V lost 0 bases and J lost 4, with 10 bases in between. The CDR3 is 15 residues long.

The chain joins TRBV6-5 to TRBJ2-5; D is uncertain. This CDR3 comprises 13 residues. V lost 5 bases and J 4 bases, leaving 11 bases between the germline ends. Looked up from germline, CDR1 is MNHEY and CDR2 is SVGAGI. In DNA form, the CDR3 reads TGTGCCAGCAGTCGGCAGGAAAGAGAGACCCAGTACTTC. Protein product: CASSRQERETQYF.

The chain employs TRBV9 and TRBJ2-7; D gene ambiguous. Germline assignment: CDR1 SGDLS and CDR2 YYNGEE. The CDR3 is 15 amino acids. The V gene lost 1 base and the J gene lost 4 bases, with 15 bases spanning the gap. The CDR3 here is CASSVSEDTLYEQYF. The CDR3 nucleotides read TGTGCCAGCAGCGTAAGCGAAGATACTCTGTACGAGCAGTACTTC.

The chain has TRBV6-1 and TRBJ1-2, with a tentative D call TRBD1 (6 bases). CDR3 size: 14 residues. The germline CDR1 and CDR2 sequences are MNHNS and SASEGT. V was clipped by 8 bases and J by 7 bases, with 20 bases between them. The CDR3 sequence: CASAEWGGRSGYTF. The CDR3 DNA reads TGTGCCAGCGCCGAGTGGGGGGGGCGCAGTGGCTACACCTTC.

J is TRBJ2-1 and V is TRBV5-4; D possibly corresponds to TRBD2 (6 bases). The CDR3 has 15 residues. Germline V gene data show CDR1 as SGHNT and CDR2 as YYREEE (reference sequence). V lost 1 base, J lost 0 bases, and 8 bases lay in between. The CDR3 DNA follows: TGTGCCAGCAGCTTGCGGGGGAGCTCCTACAATGAGCAGTTCTTC. Protein product: CASSLRGSSYNEQFF.

This clone occurred a few times. The V and J genes are TRBV30 and TRBJ2-1, with 14 bases aligning to TRBD2. Germline V lookup: CDR1 GTSNPN, CDR2 SVGIG (reference sequence). This CDR3 region has 16 residues. V gave up 2 bases and J gave up 8 bases; unmatched junction bases: 8. CDR3 loop: CAWSKPTSGGADEQFF. As DNA, the CDR3 is TGTGCCTGGAGTAAACCGACTAGCGGGGGGGCAGATGAGCAGTTCTTC.

The chain links TRBV30 to TRBJ2-7; TRBD1 agrees at 7 bases. The ends lost 2 bases at V and 6 bases at J; junction bases unmatched: 7. CDR3 length: 13 residues. Germline CDR1 GTSNPN, CDR2 SVGIG (reference sequence). This CDR3 reads CAWSPDRVGEQYF. In DNA form, the CDR3 reads TGTGCCTGGAGTCCCGACAGGGTTGGCGAGCAGTACTTC.

The chain carries TRBV28 and TRBJ1-1, with 8 bases matching TRBD1. CDR3 length equals 15 residues. CDR1 MDHEN and CDR2 SYDVKM come from the germline V gene. The V segment lost 2 bases and the J segment 1 base; nucleotides outside the gene matches: 3. The DNA of the CDR3 is TGTGCCAGCAGTTTAGTCGACAGGGGGAACACTGAAGCTTTCTTT. Translated: CASSLVDRGNTEAFF.

This chain joins TRBV13 and TRBJ1-3; 7 positions match TRBD1. The CDR3 extends over 19 amino acids. V trimming: 1 base; J trimming: 0 bases; junction bases outside the gene matches: 12. Germline V gives CDR1 PRHDT, CDR2 FYEKMQ (reference sequence). This CDR3 is CASSLVTGARLFSGNTIYF. DNA of the CDR3: TGTGCCAGCAGCTTAGTAACAGGGGCTCGATTATTCTCTGGAAACACCATATATTTT.

The sample holds a few counts of this clone. The chain carries TRBV6-1 and TRBJ2-3, with 10 bases lining up with TRBD2. CDR3 size: 14 residues. The V and J ends lost 4 bases and 5 bases, in that order; junction bases with no gene match: 3. CDR1 is MNHNS and CDR2 is SASEGT in the germline V gene. CDR3 coding DNA: TGTGCCAGCAGTGTTGCTAGCGGGGGAGATACGCAGTATTTT. Protein sequence: CASSVASGGDTQYF.

This clone has a single count. This sequence joins TRBV5-6 and TRBJ1-1; D perhaps matches TRBD1 (5 bases). CDR3 length equals 16 residues. The germline V gene has CDR1 SGHDT and CDR2 YYEEEE. Trimming removed 1 base at V and 1 base at J, with 14 bases between. Written as DNA, the CDR3 is TGTGCCAGCAGCTTGTTGGGGGGGAAAGCGAACACTGAAGCTTTCTTT. Its protein is CASSLLGGKANTEAFF.

This clone has only a few counts. This sequence joins TRBV9 and TRBJ1-3; maybe TRBD1 (6 bases). The CDR3 consists of 18 residues. Trimming took off 0 bases at V and 0 bases at J, with 16 bases between the two ends. Germline V CDR1 and CDR2: SGDLS, YYNGEE. The CDR3 reads CASSVATGGLGSGNTIYF. In DNA, the CDR3 is TGTGCCAGCAGCGTAGCTACTGGGGGCCTAGGCTCTGGAAACACCATATATTTT.

The V and J genes are TRBV29-1 and TRBJ1-2; tentatively, D is TRBD1 (6 bases). V lost 3 bases to trimming and J lost 4 bases, with 12 bases between them. This CDR3 region has 13 residues. Germline-derived CDR1 and CDR2 are SQVTM and ANQGSEA. The CDR3 region has the DNA TGCAGCGTTGAGGGGCAGGGGCCCTATGGCTACACCTTC. This encodes CSVEGQGPYGYTF.

The rearrangement joins TRBV4-1 to TRBJ2-5, with 12 bases identical to TRBD2. The CDR3 length is 17 residues. Germline CDR1 and CDR2: MGHRA and YSYEKL. V shed 3 bases, J shed 2 bases, and the junction held 7 bases outside the gene matches. The CDR3 sequence is CASSQDQLAGGQETQYF. CDR3 in DNA: TGCGCCAGCAGCCAGGACCAACTAGCGGGGGGACAAGAGACCCAGTACTTC.

The CDR3 region is CASSLTTGGYNNQPQHF. In DNA form, the CDR3 reads TGCGCCAGCAGCCTAACGACAGGGGGATATAACAATCAGCCCCAGCATTTT. The V and J genes are TRBV4-3 and TRBJ1-5; 9 nucleotides line up with TRBD1. V shed 4 bases and J 3 bases; nucleotides not matched to a gene: 10. CDR1 is LGHNA, CDR2 YSLEER, per germline. The CDR3 is made up of 17 amino acids.

This chain connects TRBV6-1 to TRBJ2-7; D is possibly TRBD1 (5 bases). This CDR3 is built from 16 residues. The germline V gene has CDR1 MNHNS and CDR2 SASEGT. With 4 bases removed from V and 2 bases from J, the gap between germline ends came to 18 bases. The CDR3: CASSASTGALTYEQYF. In DNA form, the CDR3 reads TGTGCCAGCAGTGCCTCTACAGGAGCCCTCACCTACGAGCAGTACTTC.